One T cell receptor beta chain is described in this entry. Every TCR library used approximately 3,200 ng of total RNA. TCRdb re-called the 5' RACE reads and gives one entry per CDR3 protein, without DNA. The sample has 300,000 to 400,000 distinct CDR3 sequences. This specimen comes from a study of monozygotic twins with inflammatory bowel disease. Germline loops: CDR1 SNHLY, CDR2 FYNNEI. The CDR3 totals 15 residues. Sequencing input: blood. V is TRBV2 and J is TRBJ2-3; TCRdb names TRBD2, which stays unverified in the absence of DNA. The TCR comes from a human donor with ulcerative colitis or Crohn's disease, or a healthy co-twin of an affected twin (not recorded which). The CDR3 is CASKRGGGVPDTQYF.